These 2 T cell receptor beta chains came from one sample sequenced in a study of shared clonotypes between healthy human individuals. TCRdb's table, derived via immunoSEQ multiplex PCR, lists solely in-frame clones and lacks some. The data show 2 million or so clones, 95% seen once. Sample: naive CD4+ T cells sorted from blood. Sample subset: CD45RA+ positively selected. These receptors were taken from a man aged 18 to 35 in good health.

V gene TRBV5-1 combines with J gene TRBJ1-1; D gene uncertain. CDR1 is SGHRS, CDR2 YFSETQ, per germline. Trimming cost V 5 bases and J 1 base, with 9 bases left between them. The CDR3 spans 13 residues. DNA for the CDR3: TGCGCCAGCAGGGGCCAGCAGAACACTGAAGCTTTCTTT. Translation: CASRGQQNTEAFF.

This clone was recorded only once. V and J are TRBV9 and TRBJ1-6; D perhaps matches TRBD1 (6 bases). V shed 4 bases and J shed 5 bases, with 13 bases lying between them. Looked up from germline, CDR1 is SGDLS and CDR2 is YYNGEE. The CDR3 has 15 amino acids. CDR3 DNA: TGTGCCAGCAGCACAAGGGGGGCTGATAATTCACCCCTCCACTTT. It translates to CASSTRGADNSPLHF.